This is a list of T cell receptor beta chains from one sample in a study of control samples from healthy donors and cancer patients. Clones were read by immunoSEQ multiplex PCR, and TCRdb kept only the in-frame ones, dropping some. The sample shows 120,000 to 150,000 clones, about 89% of them seen only once. The sample taken for sequencing was blood. The receptor source for this set is a man aged 18-30 years in good health. CDR3s include the opening cysteine and the closing phenylalanine or tryptophan. The order of the fields is V gene, J gene, CDR3 protein.

>TRBV2|TRBJ1-2
CASSRMGSGLGDGYTF
>TRBV19|TRBJ1-1
CASSIGIGGWYTEAFF
>TRBV9|TRBJ1-6
CASSPQTLAGNSPLHF
>TRBV6-1|TRBJ1-6
CASSEVNSPLHF
>TRBV13|TRBJ2-3
CASSTRQGRTDTQYF
>TRBV6-4|TRBJ1-1
CASSGTQGFYRTEAFF
>TRBV28|TRBJ1-6
CASSFGEGTSPLHF
>TRBV19|TRBJ1-1
CASSLGRNTEAFF
>TRBV3-1/TRBV3-2|TRBJ1-2
CASSHGQLYGYTF
>TRBV5-4|TRBJ2-1
CASSEERGSYNEQFF
>TRBV11-2|TRBJ2-1
CASTPDRVGNEQFF
>TRBV7-6|TRBJ2-7
CASSLHRDRSYEQYF
>TRBV7-2|TRBJ1-4
CASSLRTGGSVFYEKLFF
>TRBV5-1|TRBJ2-3
CASSLGLAGTDTQYF
>TRBV24-1|TRBJ2-3
CATSDFTDRGDTQYF
>TRBV12-5|TRBJ1-4
CASGLGRSNEKLFF
>TRBV3-1/TRBV3-2|TRBJ2-7
CASSQGQGVTYEQYF
>TRBV10-3|TRBJ1-2
CAIRTVSNYGYTF
>TRBV7-9|TRBJ2-1
CASSVSRDRDGNEQFF
>TRBV4-1|TRBJ1-3
CASSQDFGLSSGIYF
>TRBV7-9|TRBJ2-4
CASSLSPDKNIQYF
>TRBV9|TRBJ2-3
CASSEIGTEKSDTQYF
>TRBV5-4|TRBJ1-2
CASSLGQALGYTF
>TRBV9|TRBJ2-7
CASSVGTSGYYEQYF
>TRBV5-1|TRBJ2-5
CASSPYQGVRAETQYF
>TRBV19|TRBJ1-1
CASSIWAGTGSGEAFF
>TRBV20-1|TRBJ1-2
CSAYRVRGYTF
>TRBV5-1|TRBJ1-2
CASSRTGPLNYGYTF
>TRBV7-9|TRBJ1-4
CASSQGASGEKLFF
>TRBV7-9|TRBJ1-1
CASSLGPAMNTEAFF
>TRBV29-1|TRBJ1-3
CSVSQGPGNTIYF
>TRBV19|TRBJ1-2
CASSRPDRTATGYTF
>TRBV27|TRBJ2-1
CASSFSAFISPVATYNEQFF
>TRBV3-1/TRBV3-2|TRBJ2-2
CASSSGSNTGELFF
>TRBV3-1/TRBV3-2|TRBJ2-5
CASSPTVKQETQYF
>TRBV29-1|TRBJ1-1
CSVRPDRGNTEAFF
>TRBV25-1|TRBJ1-2
CASRGGNYGYTF
>TRBV5-1|TRBJ1-2
CASRRDRGYGYTF
>TRBV12-3/TRBV12-4|TRBJ2-1
CASSLNEQFF
>TRBV15|TRBJ1-3
CATSRAPGEAGNTIYF
>TRBV7-6|TRBJ2-3
CASSPDPSGGYTDTQYF
>TRBV7-9|TRBJ2-1
CASSLPGVGGLEQFF
>TRBV27|TRBJ2-3
CASRGLAGLRTDTQYF
>TRBV6-2/TRBV6-3|TRBJ1-3
CASSYYGNTIYF
>TRBV6-5|TRBJ1-1
CASREYTEAFF
>TRBV19|TRBJ1-6
CASSSSGDSPLHF
>TRBV5-6|TRBJ1-5
CASSLGPSNQPQHF
>TRBV10-3|TRBJ2-1
CAISERAGQASDEQFF
>TRBV10-3|TRBJ1-4
CAISDPEGETNEKLFF